Below, one T cell receptor (beta chain) is given with its context. Clones were read by immunoSEQ multiplex PCR, and TCRdb kept only the in-frame ones, dropping some. The sample holds around 300,000 clones, roughly 88% seen once. This sample is drawn from a study of blood T cell repertoires in COVID-19. Study at large: Sample material is recorded as cDNA or gDNA derived from T cells, B-cell-depleted T cells, or PBMCs.

Germline V gene data show CDR1 as MNHEY and CDR2 as SMNVEV (reference sequence). The ends lost 2 bases at V and 6 bases at J; junction bases unmatched: 3. The CDR3 sequence is 14 residues long. This sequence joins TRBV27 and TRBJ1-2; 10 bases are shared with TRBD1. The sequencing input was peripheral blood. This receptor was identified in a woman aged 50 to 65 with active or convalescent COVID-19. The CDR3 DNA reads TGTGCCAGCAGTTTAAGCGACAGGGGGCATGGCTACACCTTC. It translates to CASSLSDRGHGYTF.